This TCR beta chain was identified in a study of cytomegalovirus exposure and HLA in healthy donors. Study findings and constraints: Relative to equally common others, HLA-associated TCR beta chains showed greater clonal expansion in a later analysis. At a 0.05 false discovery rate, a later analysis found some 17,000 TCR beta sequences to be associated with HLA alleles. 150 or so TCR beta chains were listed as cytomegalovirus-associated. For presence/absence analyses, sequencing depth was assumed to be roughly uniform across donors.

Points on this clone: Antigen: not known.

The germline gives CDR1 SGHRS, CDR2 YFSETQ. There are 14 residues in the CDR3. V lost 0 bases to trimming and J lost 5 bases, with 8 bases between them. Researchers ran the PCR with 60 Vbeta and 13 Jbeta primers. TCRdb's table, derived via immunoSEQ multiplex PCR, lists solely in-frame clones and lacks some. The sample consists of approximately 110,000 clones, over 65% of them appearing once. Specimen: PBMCs. The chain has TRBV5-1 and TRBJ2-2; D remains unclear. The clonotype comes from a man aged 50 to 60 in good health and CMV-seronegative. The CDR3 region has the DNA TGCGCCAGCAGCTTGGAAGTTAGTACCGGGGAGCTGTTTTTT. This gives the protein CASSLEVSTGELFF.